Listed below are T cell receptor beta chains from one sample, sequenced in a study of blood T cell repertoires in COVID-19. Sequencing was performed with immunoSEQ multiplex PCR; in TCRdb, only in-frame clones are kept and a portion is missing. The sample yields roughly 160,000 clones, about 80% seen once. The sequenced material came from peripheral blood. The source of these receptors is a man aged 65 to 85 with active or convalescent COVID-19. Both conserved end residues are part of each CDR3. A D gene is named only where the DNA matches it firmly. Size values are once, few and many counts, or a class for expanded clones, and some rows have none.

TRBV14	NA	TRBJ2-5	NA	CASSQALGSRYQETQYF	TGTGCCAGCAGCCAAGCCTTAGGTTCGCGGTACCAAGAGACCCAGTACTTC
TRBV11-2	NA	TRBJ1-5	NA	CASARGRGNNQPQHF	TGTGCCAGCGCAAGGGGTCGGGGGAACAATCAGCCCCAGCATTTT
TRBV6-5	NA	TRBJ2-7	TRBD1	CASRLRGTGPYEQYF	TGTGCCAGCAGACTCCGAGGGACAGGTCCTTACGAGCAGTACTTC
TRBV9	once	TRBJ1-1	NA	CASSVGLATEAFF	TGTGCCAGCAGCGTAGGATTGGCCACTGAAGCTTTCTTT
TRBV4-3	NA	TRBJ2-3	NA	CASSRFASRAQYF	TGCGCCAGCTCCCGGTTCGCATCCCGGGCGCAGTATTTT
TRBV11-3	NA	TRBJ2-1	TRBD2	CASSLIGAASGGAYNEQFF	TGTGCCAGCAGCCTGATCGGTGCTGCTAGCGGGGGCGCCTACAATGAGCAGTTCTTC
TRBV5-1	NA	TRBJ1-1	NA	CASSLTDTPEAFF	TGCGCCAGCAGCTTGACCGACACACCCGAAGCTTTCTTT
TRBV18	few	TRBJ2-2	TRBD1	CASSTRDRGFSNTGELFF	TGTGCCAGCTCAACCCGGGACAGGGGATTCTCGAACACCGGGGAGCTGTTTTTT
TRBV19	NA	TRBJ2-3	NA	CASNDPRGTDTQYF	TGTGCCAGTAACGACCCCCGAGGGACAGATACGCAGTATTTT
TRBV7-8	NA	TRBJ2-5	TRBD2	CASSLAMAGGRAETQYF	TGTGCCAGCAGCTTAGCGATGGCGGGGGGGCGGGCAGAGACCCAGTACTTC
TRBV5-1	NA	TRBJ2-3	NA	CASSGAQPGDTQYF	TGCGCCAGCAGCGGGGCCCAGCCTGGGGATACGCAGTATTTT
TRBV11-2	NA	TRBJ2-5	NA	CASSKDGAQYF	TGTGCCAGCAGCAAGGACGGGGCCCAGTACTTC
TRBV11-2	NA	TRBJ1-6	TRBD1	CASSLSTGGNNSPLHF	TGTGCCAGCAGCTTATCTACAGGGGGCAATAATTCACCCCTCCACTTT
TRBV11-2	once	TRBJ2-3	TRBD2	CASSLNGASGKDTQYF	TGTGCCAGCAGTTTAAACGGGGCTAGCGGTAAAGATACGCAGTATTTT
TRBV5-4	NA	TRBJ2-3	NA	CASRQGFNTDTQYF	TGTGCCAGCAGACAGGGATTTAACACAGATACGCAGTATTTT
TRBV7-2	NA	TRBJ2-5	TRBD1	CASRLTGVETQYF	TGTGCCAGCAGGTTGACAGGGGTCGAGACCCAGTACTTC
TRBV4-3	once	TRBJ2-6	TRBD2	CASSQGVLAGGAGANVLTF	TGCGCCAGCAGCCAAGGGGTGTTAGCGGGAGGAGCTGGGGCCAACGTCCTGACTTTC
TRBV6-5	NA	TRBJ2-3	NA	CAGSEESTDTQYF	TGTGCCGGCTCCGAGGAGAGCACAGATACGCAGTATTTT
TRBV20-1	NA	TRBJ1-6	TRBD1	CSASVQGAGSPLHF	TGCAGTGCGAGTGTCCAGGGGGCCGGTTCACCCCTCCACTTT
TRBV5-1	once	TRBJ2-3	TRBD2	CASSLVSGSTDTQYF	TGCGCCAGCAGCTTGGTTAGCGGGAGCACAGATACGCAGTATTTT
TRBV19	NA	TRBJ2-7	TRBD1	CASSLGQGGSGEQYF	TGTGCCAGTAGCCTAGGACAGGGAGGATCGGGAGAGCAGTACTTC
TRBV4-3	NA	TRBJ1-3	NA	CASSQGGGVGNTIYF	TGCGCCAGCAGCCAAGGCGGGGGGGTTGGAAACACCATATATTTT
TRBV27	NA	TRBJ1-1	NA	CASSFNRNTEAFF	TGTGCCAGCAGTTTTAACAGGAACACTGAAGCTTTCTTT
TRBV6-5	NA	TRBJ2-7	NA	CASIRGFASYEQYF	TGTGCCAGCATAAGGGGATTTGCTAGCTACGAGCAGTACTTC
TRBV19	few	TRBJ2-2	TRBD1	CASSTRQGATGELFF	TGTGCCAGTAGTACCAGACAGGGAGCCACCGGGGAGCTGTTTTTT
TRBV7-2	few	TRBJ1-3	TRBD1	CASSLGTGTIYF	TGTGCCAGCAGCCTCGGGACAGGGACTATATATTTT
TRBV9	few	TRBJ2-6	NA	CASSPTAFSGANVLTF	TGTGCCAGCAGCCCCACAGCTTTCTCTGGGGCCAACGTCCTGACTTTC
TRBV7-2	NA	TRBJ2-5	TRBD2	CASSSSRGLAGVLETQYF	TGTGCCAGCAGCTCCTCTCGGGGACTAGCGGGAGTGTTGGAGACCCAGTACTTC
TRBV9	NA	TRBJ2-3	TRBD2	CASSVLSGSGTDTQYF	TGTGCCAGCAGCGTCCTTAGCGGGAGCGGGACAGATACGCAGTATTTT
TRBV4-1	few	TRBJ2-2	NA	CASSPPASEAGTGELFF	TGCGCCAGCAGCCCCCCTGCTAGCGAGGCGGGCACCGGGGAGCTGTTTTTT
TRBV2	NA	TRBJ2-1	NA	CASSVGLRDNEQFF	TGTGCCAGCAGTGTGGGACTCCGAGACAATGAGCAGTTCTTC
TRBV7-6	NA	TRBJ2-2	NA	CASSPFPGELFF	TGTGCCAGCAGCCCATTTCCCGGGGAGCTGTTTTTT